The rows below give T cell receptor beta chains drawn from one sample of a study of blood T cells in healthy people across ages. TCRdb reprocessed the 5' RACE reads with MiXCR, giving one entry per CDR3 protein. The sample has about 680,000 distinct CDR3 sequences, 45% to 50% seen once. Sequences were obtained from blood. Receptors were obtained from a woman aged 55-70 years in good health. CDR3s include the opening cysteine and the closing phenylalanine or tryptophan.

j_gene | v_gene | len | CDR3aa
TRBJ1-5 | TRBV14 | 14 | CASSQLGRNQPQHF
TRBJ2-5 | TRBV24-1 | 15 | CATSDSRDSQETQYF
TRBJ1-1 | TRBV20-1 | 13 | CSARESRNTEAFF
TRBJ2-3 | TRBV3-1 | 13 | CASKGQSTDTQYF
- | TRBV5-4 | 14 | CASSSRTGGETQYF
TRBJ1-4 | TRBV5-1 | 16 | CASGGGTGAYNEKLFF
TRBJ2-6 | TRBV5-1 | 16 | CASSLGAGSGANVLTF
TRBJ2-3 | TRBV12-3/TRBV12-4 | 15 | CASSPLVLSTDTQYF
- | TRBV29-1 | 13 | CSVGGGERDEQYF
- | TRBV29-1 | 12 | CSVRRGGDTQHF
TRBJ2-7 | TRBV7-2 | 17 | CASSLGAGRRNTGEQYF
TRBJ1-5 | TRBV12-3/TRBV12-4 | 15 | CASSFAGNSNQPQHF
TRBJ1-2 | TRBV20-1 | 16 | CSATVLLPGTPYGYTF
TRBJ2-3 | TRBV5-1 | 12 | CASSLFGDTYNF
TRBJ1-5 | TRBV6-6 | 15 | CASSYPGQGIQPQHF
TRBJ2-3 | TRBV7-2 | 15 | CASSFEGASTDTQYF
TRBJ2-1 | TRBV7-2 | 13 | CASSAQQGGEQFF
TRBJ1-1 | TRBV9 | 16 | CASSPAPQGANTEAFF
TRBJ2-6 | TRBV5-1 | 18 | CASSPPSTGLSGANVLTF
TRBJ2-3 | TRBV7-9 | 12 | CASSWTWDTQYF
TRBJ1-2 | TRBV2 | 16 | CASSKDQGIGNYGYTF
TRBJ2-7 | TRBV7-3 | 13 | CASSAGTVDEQYF
TRBJ2-7 | TRBV20-1 | 15 | CSAREWGLVNYEQYF
TRBJ2-1 | TRBV24-1 | 14 | CATSPLGADNEQFF
TRBJ2-5 | TRBV18 | 13 | CASSPFTQETQYF
TRBJ2-3 | TRBV19 | 16 | CASSQFSGTPTDTQYF
TRBJ2-5 | TRBV7-2 | 15 | CASGSGVAFKETQYF
TRBJ1-1 | TRBV18 | 12 | CASSPALHGAFF
TRBJ2-1 | TRBV7-2 | 12 | CASSRGYNEQFF
TRBJ2-3 | TRBV10-3 | 14 | CAIREWSTADTQYF
TRBJ1-4 | TRBV20-1 | 13 | CSAGPRRGEKLFF
TRBJ1-2 | TRBV7-2 | 13 | CASSEGSNYGYTF
TRBJ1-2 | TRBV7-2 | 15 | CASSLTPTAYYGYTF
TRBJ2-7 | TRBV3-1 | 15 | CASSQGGGDPYEQYF
TRBJ2-7 | TRBV7-2 | 14 | CASSLARSSYEQYF
TRBJ2-7 | TRBV2 | 14 | CASNLGGSYNEQYF
TRBJ1-6 | TRBV20-1 | 17 | CSAMGSLTSIGNSPLHF
TRBJ2-1 | TRBV28 | 17 | CASSSPTRILSLNEQFF
TRBJ2-3 | TRBV20-1 | 14 | CSAQRADNAYTQYF
TRBJ1-2 | TRBV25-1 | 13 | CASSEREMDGYTF
TRBJ2-7 | TRBV20-1 | 12 | CSARASGYEQYF
TRBJ2-7 | TRBV4-3 | 15 | CASSQEWAGAHEQYF
TRBJ2-2 | TRBV7-3 | 17 | CASSQLGGFRNTGELFF
TRBJ2-7 | TRBV6-5 | 14 | CASRPGQGLVEQYF
TRBJ1-2 | TRBV7-2 | 17 | CASSFYNRQGLNYGYTF
TRBJ2-7 | TRBV6-1 | 16 | CASSAQTSGRANEQYF
TRBJ2-7 | TRBV28 | 14 | CASSPGQNPYEQYF
TRBJ1-1 | TRBV27 | 12 | CASSLVVLEAFF
TRBJ1-4 | TRBV28 | 15 | CASSQGLGTNEKLFF
TRBJ2-5 | TRBV10-3 | 14 | CAISESWGGETQYF
TRBJ2-4 | TRBV30 | 14 | CAWRTSGRILEQYF
TRBJ2-3 | TRBV20-1 | 14 | CSLGGGRVTDTQYF